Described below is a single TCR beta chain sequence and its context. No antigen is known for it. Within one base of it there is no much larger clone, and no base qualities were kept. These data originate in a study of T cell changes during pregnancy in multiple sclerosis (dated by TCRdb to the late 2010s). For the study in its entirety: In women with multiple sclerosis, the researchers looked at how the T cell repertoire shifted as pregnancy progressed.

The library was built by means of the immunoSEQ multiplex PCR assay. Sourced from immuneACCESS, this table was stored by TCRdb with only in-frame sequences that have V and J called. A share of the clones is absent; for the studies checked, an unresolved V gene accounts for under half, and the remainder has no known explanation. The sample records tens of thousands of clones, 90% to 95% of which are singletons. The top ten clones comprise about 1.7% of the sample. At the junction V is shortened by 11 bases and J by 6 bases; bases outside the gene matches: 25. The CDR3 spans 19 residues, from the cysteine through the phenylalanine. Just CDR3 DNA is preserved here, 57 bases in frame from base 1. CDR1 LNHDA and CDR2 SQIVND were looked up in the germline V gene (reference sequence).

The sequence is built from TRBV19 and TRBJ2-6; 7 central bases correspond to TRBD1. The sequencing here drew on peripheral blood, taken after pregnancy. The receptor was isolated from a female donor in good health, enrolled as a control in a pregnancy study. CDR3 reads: CASRFLPGQQLWVANVLTF. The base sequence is TGTGCCTCCAGGTTCCTACCGGGACAGCAACTCTGGGTGGCCAACGTCCTGACTTTC.